The clone carrying this TCR beta chain was seen only a few times. The antigen is not known. The sample belongs to a study of T cells in Graves' hyperthyroidism and ophthalmopathy. Study context: Pretreatment peripheral blood was obtained at initial diagnosis. Study findings and constraints: Most thyroid clonotypes with frequency above 0.001 were detected in blood.

Authors of the study amplified TCR beta CDR3 regions from RNA transcripts. A first-round RT-PCR of the TCR CDR3 used the HTBI primer set. TCRdb redid the calling of the multiplex PCR reads with MiXCR, one entry per CDR3 protein. The sample has hundreds of thousands of distinct CDR3 sequences, approximately 40% seen once. It was considered stable Graves' hyperthyroidism when ophthalmopathy did not progress within 18 months. An approximately 10 ml volume of fresh peripheral blood provided the PBMCs. CDR1 is LNHDA, CDR2 SQIVND, per germline (reference sequence). The CDR3 is made up of 15 amino acids. V was trimmed by 7 bases and J by 4 bases, leaving 19 bases between them.

This clonotype was obtained from a woman aged 40 to 55 with Graves' hyperthyroidism. Material: blood. The gene calls are TRBV19 and TRBJ1-1; TRBD1 is a possible D gene (6 bases). As DNA, the CDR3 is TGTGCCAGTACCCAAAGGGGGGGTGGTAGCACTGAAGCTTTCTTT. Protein: CASTQRGGGSTEAFF.